This T cell receptor beta chain was found in a study of human T cells and chemical hapten exposure. Across the whole study: Small pooled library volume differences mainly caused per-sample TCR yield variation.

The sample's time point: patch test 1, 2 weeks after DPC sensitization. As to treatment: therapeutic diphenylcyclopropenone sensitization with weekly scalp DPC. Overall study results and limits: Expanded TCRs produced significantly more large CDR3 similarity clusters than controls did.

Each CDR3 protein gets one entry after TCRdb re-called the RACE reads with MiXCR. The table shows about 82,000 distinct CDR3 sequences, with 9.5% to 12% occurring only once. Many counts were recorded for this clonotype. Its antigen remains unidentified. This receptor was obtained from a woman aged 45 to 65 with alopecia areata. Some clones in this sample may be carry-over from other donors' samples. Specimen: whole blood, collected in connection with sensitization to the hapten diphenylcyclopropenone (DPC).

The CDR3 DNA reads as TGCAGTGCCAGTTCGGGGAGGTTCCCCTACGAGCAGTACTTC. Amino acids: CSASSGRFPYEQYF. The chain links TRBV20-1 to TRBJ2-7; a possible D gene is TRBD2 (6 bases). There are 14 residues in the CDR3. Trimming pared 6 bases from V and 2 bases from J, leaving 17 bases between. From germline, CDR1 is DFQATT and CDR2 SNEGSKA (reference sequence).